The entry below describes one TCR beta chain. Its specificity is not known. The data originate from a study of T cell responses to AZD1222 COVID-19 vaccine. Overall study results and limits: As reported, nearly half of all spike-specific TCRs target variant regions that are unmutated.

Method: immunoSEQ multiplex PCR; TCRdb's copy keeps in-frame clones and lacks some. The sample has approximately 110,000 clones; around 89% are singletons. The material was peripheral blood, obtained 28 days after the second AZD1222 dose. The source of this sequence is an adult who received the AZD1222 COVID-19 vaccine.

The CDR3 bases are TGTGCCAGATTGAACAGGGTAGGATCGTTCGATCAGCCCCAGCATTTT. Amino acids: CARLNRVGSFDQPQHF. The rearrangement joins TRBV5-4 to TRBJ1-5; D may be TRBD1 (6 bases). Germline CDR1 reads SGHNT; CDR2 reads YYREEE (reference sequence). V was pared by 8 bases and J by 5 bases, with 23 bases between. The CDR3 covers 16 residues. Variable domain in full (rest from reference TRBV5-4 and TRBJ1-5): ETGVTQSPTHLIKTRGQQVTLRCSSQSGHNTVSWYQQALGQGPQFIFQYYREEENGRGNFPPRFSGLQFPNYSSELNVNALELDDSALYLCARLNRVGSFDQPQHFGDGTRLSIL.